This T cell receptor (beta chain) emerged from a study of T cells in Graves' hyperthyroidism and ophthalmopathy. Study overall: Peripheral blood was acquired at first diagnosis, ahead of any therapy whatsoever.

Template material for amplifying TCR beta CDR3 regions consisted of RNA transcripts. HTBI primers were the set used in a first-round RT-PCR of the TCR CDR3. In TCRdb, the multiplex PCR reads were re-called with MiXCR into one record per CDR3 protein. This table has approximately 870,000 distinct CDR3 sequences, more than 30% appearing once. This clonotype appeared a few times. The antigen is not known. Broader study findings: A model built on 13 V-J features separated ophthalmopathy from stable hyperthyroidism.

V was clipped by 0 bases and J by 3 bases, with 9 bases between them. CDR1 and CDR2 (germline): SGDLS, YYNGEE. There are 14 residues in the CDR3. This TCR derives from a man aged 18-30 years with Graves' hyperthyroidism. Sequencing was carried out using blood. The chain carries TRBV9 and TRBJ2-5; D unclear. The CDR3 region is CASSVGPLKETQYF. The CDR3 nucleotides are TGTGCCAGCAGCGTAGGGCCACTAAAAGAGACCCAGTACTTC.